Shown below are 7 T cell receptor beta chains from a single sample sequenced in a study of blood T cell repertoires in COVID-19. Clones were read by immunoSEQ multiplex PCR, and TCRdb kept only the in-frame ones, dropping some. The sample includes about 130,000 clones, about 72% seen only once; the top ten take around 2%. Specimen: peripheral blood. The receptors stem from a woman aged 65 to 85 with acute or convalescent COVID-19.

This clone showed up many times. The genes are TRBV19 and TRBJ2-6; D may be TRBD1 (6 bases). Germline V CDR1 and CDR2: LNHDA, SQIVND (reference sequence). The length of the CDR3 is 9 residues. Here the CDR3 DNA reads TGTGCTTCCGGACAGCCGTCGACTTTC. Encoded protein: CASGQPSTF.

The chain is built from TRBV6-5 and TRBJ2-3; D might be TRBD1 (5 bases). The ends were cut back, 4 bases at V and 0 bases at J, with 14 bases in the middle. Germline CDR1 and CDR2: MNHEY and SVGAGI. The CDR3 consists of 16 residues. CDR3 DNA sequence: TGTGCCAGCAGTTCTACCCGAAGGGGCAGCACAGATACGCAGTATTTT. Its translation: CASSSTRRGSTDTQYF.

The chain is built from TRBV19 and TRBJ1-6; 8 bases line up with TRBD1. The germline V gene encodes CDR1 LNHDA and CDR2 SQIVND (reference sequence). The trim removed 3 bases at V and 9 bases at J, leaving 10 bases unmatched. This CDR3 region has 16 residues. As DNA, the CDR3 is TGTGCCAGTAGTATTAGGGACCTCACAGGGGGTTCACCCCTCCACTTT. Protein: CASSIRDLTGGSPLHF.

The chain has TRBV5-5 and TRBJ2-3; 7 bases fit TRBD2. Germline V gene data show CDR1 as SGHKS and CDR2 as YYEKEE (reference sequence). V lost 2 bases and J lost 5; bases outside the gene matches: 8. The CDR3 is made up of 15 amino acids. CDR3: CASSLNPGGIDTQYF. As DNA, the CDR3 is TGTGCCAGCAGCTTAAATCCCGGGGGGATAGATACGCAGTATTTT.

The J gene is TRBJ1-6, the V gene TRBV11-2, with D perhaps TRBD1 (6 bases). The CDR3 contains 14 residues. Germline CDR1 SGHAT, CDR2 FQNNGV. The germline V and J ends were trimmed by 1 base and 10 bases, with 11 bases remaining between them. The CDR3 protein is CASSLAQGPSPLHF. Here the CDR3 DNA reads TGTGCCAGCAGCTTAGCACAGGGACCCTCACCCCTCCACTTT.

This clone was seen repeatedly, ten times or more. The chain employs TRBV28 and TRBJ2-1; 11 bases fit TRBD2. Germline CDR1 and CDR2: MDHEN and SYDVKM. Trimming cost V 5 bases and J 5 bases; bases outside gene matches: 5. The CDR3 runs to 15 residues. CDR3 region: CASSELAGENNEQFF. The DNA of the CDR3 is TGTGCCAGCAGTGAACTAGCGGGGGAAAACAATGAGCAGTTCTTC. Based on the CDR3 plus reference TRBV28 and TRBJ2-1, the full variable domain is DVKVTQSSRYLVKRTGEKVFLECVQDMDHENMFWYRQDPGLGLRLIYFSYDVKMKEKGDIPEGYSVSREKKERFSLILESASTNQTSMYLCASSELAGENNEQFFGPGTRLTVL.

The chain is built from TRBV4-1 and TRBJ2-6; D not resolved. Looked up from germline, CDR1 is MGHRA and CDR2 is YSYEKL. The CDR3 has 16 amino acids. Trimming took off 1 base at V and 0 bases at J, with 7 bases between the two ends. The CDR3 reads CASSQVLNSGANVLTF. The CDR3, as DNA: TGCGCCAGCAGCCAAGTTCTTAACTCTGGGGCCAACGTCCTGACTTTC.